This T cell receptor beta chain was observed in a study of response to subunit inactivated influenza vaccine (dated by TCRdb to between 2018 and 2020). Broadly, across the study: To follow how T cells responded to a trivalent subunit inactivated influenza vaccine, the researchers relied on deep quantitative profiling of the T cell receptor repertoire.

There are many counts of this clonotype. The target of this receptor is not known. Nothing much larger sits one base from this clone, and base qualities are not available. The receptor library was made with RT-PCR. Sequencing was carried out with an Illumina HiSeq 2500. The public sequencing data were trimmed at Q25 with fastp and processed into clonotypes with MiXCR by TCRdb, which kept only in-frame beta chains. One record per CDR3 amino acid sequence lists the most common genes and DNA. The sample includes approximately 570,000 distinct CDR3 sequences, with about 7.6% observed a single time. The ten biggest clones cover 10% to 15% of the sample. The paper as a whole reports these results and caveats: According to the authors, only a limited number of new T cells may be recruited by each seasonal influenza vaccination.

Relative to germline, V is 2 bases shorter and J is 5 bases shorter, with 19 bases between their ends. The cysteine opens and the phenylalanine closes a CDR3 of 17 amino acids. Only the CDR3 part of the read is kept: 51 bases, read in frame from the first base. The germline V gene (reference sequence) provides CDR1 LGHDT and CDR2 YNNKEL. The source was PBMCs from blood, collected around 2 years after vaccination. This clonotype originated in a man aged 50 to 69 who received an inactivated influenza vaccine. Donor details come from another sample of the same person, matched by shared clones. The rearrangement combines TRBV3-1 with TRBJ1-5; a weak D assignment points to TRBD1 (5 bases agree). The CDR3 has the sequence CASSQSSIRASHQPQHF. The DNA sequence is TGTGCCAGCAGCCAAAGTAGCATCAGGGCTTCGCATCAGCCCCAGCATTTT.